The 15 T cell receptor beta chains below were found in one sample sequenced in a study of cytomegalovirus exposure and HLA in healthy donors. 60 Vbeta and 13 Jbeta primers were used in PCR. Produced via immunoSEQ multiplex PCR; TCRdb's table is partial and in-frame only. The sample contains roughly 110,000 clones, over 65% of which appear only once. The specimen was PBMCs. All receptors come from a woman aged 25 to 39 in good health and CMV-seronegative.

Only a few counts were recorded for this clone. This chain connects TRBV5-1 to TRBJ2-3, with TRBD2 identical over 8 bases. CDR3 length equals 16 residues. V gave up 0 bases and J gave up 5 bases; unmatched junction bases: 8. The germline V gene has CDR1 SGHRS and CDR2 YFSETQ. CDR3 region: CASSLELAGSKDTQYF. The CDR3 DNA reads TGCGCCAGCAGCTTGGAATTAGCGGGGTCGAAAGATACGCAGTATTTT.

V is TRBV7-3 and J is TRBJ1-1; D is possibly TRBD1 (5 bases). The length of the CDR3 is 13 residues. Germline V gives CDR1 SGHTA, CDR2 FQGTGA. V was shortened by 5 bases and J by 1 base, with 8 bases between the two germline ends. CDR3 in DNA: TGTGCCAGCAGCAATACAGGGAACACTGAAGCTTTCTTT. Amino acid sequence: CASSNTGNTEAFF.

This clone was detected a few times. The chain employs TRBV4-2 and TRBJ1-3; possibly TRBD1 for D (6 bases). Trimming stripped 5 bases from V and 2 bases from J, with 13 bases between. The V gene's germline CDR1 is LGHNA and CDR2 YNFKEQ. The length of the CDR3 is 15 residues. The CDR3 reads CASSSGNRAGNTIYF. CDR3 nucleotides: TGTGCCAGCAGCAGCGGAAACAGGGCTGGAAACACCATATATTTT.

The chain is built from TRBV4-1 and TRBJ2-2; 12 bases agree with TRBD2. The CDR3 loop spans 16 amino acids. Trimming at V came to 2 bases and at J to 7 bases, leaving 5 bases not matched to a gene. Germline V CDR1 and CDR2: MGHRA, YSYEKL. The CDR3 DNA follows: TGCGCCAGCAGCCAAAGGACTAGCGGGATCGGCGGGGAGCTGTTTTTT. It is translated as CASSQRTSGIGGELFF.

The chain employs TRBV19 and TRBJ2-7; D perhaps matches TRBD1 (5 bases). Trimming took 6 bases from V and 3 from J, leaving 9 bases between them. The CDR3 sequence is 12 residues long. Germline CDR1 LNHDA, CDR2 SQIVND (reference sequence). DNA for the CDR3: TGTGCCAGTAGCCTGGACAACTACGAGCAGTACTTC. It translates to CASSLDNYEQYF.

This chain joins TRBV5-8 and TRBJ2-6; possibly TRBD1 for D (6 bases). Germline assignment: CDR1 SGHTS and CDR2 YDEGEE. Trimming left V 0 bases short and J 0 bases short, with 10 bases between. This CDR3 has 17 residues. The DNA for the CDR3 is TGTGCCAGCAGCTTGGGGACAGAGAGCTCTGGGGCCAACGTCCTGACTTTC. Its translation is CASSLGTESSGANVLTF.

Details on this clone: Different DNA sequences within this sample yield the same CDR3. The chain employs TRBV11-2 and TRBJ1-1; 7 bases line up with TRBD1. The CDR3 loop spans 15 amino acids. Germline assignment: CDR1 SGHAT and CDR2 FQNNGV. With 1 base clipped from V and 1 base from J, the junction kept 3 bases outside the gene matches. The CDR3 here is CASSLGAGGNTEAFF. The DNA for the CDR3 is TGTGCCAGCAGCTTAGGGGCAGGGGGGAACACTGAAGCTTTCTTT.

The sample holds a few counts of this clone. The CDR3 DNA is TGTGCCAGCAGCGTAGAACAGGGTAGGAGAGAGACCCAGTACTTC. Its translation is CASSVEQGRRETQYF. The chain combines TRBV9 with TRBJ2-5, with a possible D match to TRBD1 (6 bases). The V gene's germline CDR1 is SGDLS and CDR2 YYNGEE. This CDR3 contains 15 residues. V was trimmed by 0 bases and J by 4 bases, leaving 13 bases between them.

As to this clone: The same CDR3 is also encoded by other DNA sequences in this sample. The V gene is TRBV7-9, the J gene TRBJ1-2; the D is unclear. CDR1 and CDR2 (germline): SEHNR, FQNEAQ (reference sequence). V was pared by 5 bases and J by 6 bases, with 16 bases between. The CDR3 length is 14 residues. CDR3 amino acids: CASSARGWEDGYTF. CDR3 coding DNA: TGTGCCAGCAGCGCCCGAGGCTGGGAGGATGGCTACACCTTC.

There are a few counts of this clone. CDR3 nucleotides: TGTGCCAGTAGTATAGGTCCTTTAACCTACGAGCAGTACTTC. Translation gives CASSIGPLTYEQYF. This rearrangement joins TRBV19 to TRBJ2-7; D is unresolved. The CDR3 totals 14 residues. In germline, CDR1 is LNHDA, CDR2 SQIVND (reference sequence). V lost 1 base, J lost 2 bases, and 9 bases lay in between. Drawing the rest from reference TRBV19 and TRBJ2-7, the complete variable domain is DGGITQSPKYLFRKEGQNVTLSCEQNLNHDAMYWYRQDPGQGLRLIYYSQIVNDFQKGDIAEGYSVSREKKESFPLTVTSAQKNPTAFYLCASSIGPLTYEQYFGPGTRLTVT.

This chain uses TRBV4-2 with TRBJ1-2; 9 nucleotides match TRBD1. Per germline, CDR1 LGHNA and CDR2 YNFKEQ. The CDR3 spans 16 residues. V lost 3 bases and J lost 2; bases outside the gene matches: 7. The CDR3 nucleotides are TGTGCCAGCAGCCAGAGGACAGGGGCGTCAAACTATGGCTACACCTTC. Translating gives CASSQRTGASNYGYTF.

This chain uses TRBV6-6 with TRBJ2-1, with D perhaps matching TRBD2 (5 bases). The V and J ends lost 7 bases and 8 bases respectively, with 12 bases between them. In germline, CDR1 is MNHNY, CDR2 SVGAGI (reference sequence). The CDR3 contains 12 residues. The CDR3 loop reads CASNDAGYEQFF. The DNA of the CDR3 is TGTGCCAGCAATGATGCGGGCTATGAGCAGTTCTTC.

In its sample, this clone was seen a few times. The V call is TRBV5-4, the J call TRBJ2-5, with TRBD2 matching 9 bases. The DNA end is more similar to TRBJ2-7, so the J call may be wrong. Germline V gene data show CDR1 as SGHNT and CDR2 as YYREEE (reference sequence). The length of the CDR3 is 16 residues. DNA for the CDR3: TGTGCCAGCAGCTTACCTAGCGGGGCTACCTCCTACGAGCAGTACTTC. It codes for CASSLPSGATSYEQYF.

This rearrangement joins TRBV13 to TRBJ1-2; perhaps TRBD1 as D (5 bases). The CDR3 contains 16 residues. V gave up 8 bases and J gave up 8 bases, with 27 bases separating them. Germline V gives CDR1 PRHDT, CDR2 FYEKMQ (reference sequence). The CDR3 here is CASLDVTGIPLKGYTF. CDR3 DNA: TGTGCCAGCCTTGACGTTACAGGAATCCCCCTTAAGGGCTACACCTTC.

This rearrangement joins TRBV7-3 to TRBJ1-6; D perhaps matches TRBD1 (6 bases). The CDR3 runs 14 residues. Per the germline V gene, CDR1 is SGHTA and CDR2 is FQGTGA. Between the trimmed V and J ends, which lost 2 bases and 7 bases, there was a span of 9 bases. CDR3 DNA: TGTGCCAGCAGCTTAGGGGGCAGAAATTCACCCCTCCACTTT. Its protein is CASSLGGRNSPLHF.